The 8 T cell receptor beta chains listed next were all sequenced from one sample in a study of T cell responses to AZD1222 COVID-19 vaccine. Sequenced by immunoSEQ multiplex PCR; TCRdb stores in-frame clones only, minus some. The sample records some 140,000 clones, roughly 90% being singletons. The sequenced sample was peripheral blood, obtained on day 0 of AZD1222 vaccination. The receptor source for this set is an adult in good health.

The chain uses TRBV4-3 and TRBJ1-3; 7 bases map to TRBD1. The germline V gene encodes CDR1 LGHNA and CDR2 YSLEER. The CDR3 is 16 amino acids. V dropped 1 base and J dropped 4; count of bases not matched to a gene: 7. The CDR3 loop reads CASSQAISGGGNTIYF. The DNA of the CDR3 is TGCGCCAGCAGCCAAGCCATATCAGGGGGAGGAAACACCATATATTTT.

V gene TRBV18 combines with J gene TRBJ2-5; D gene uncertain. Trimming pared 1 base from V and 5 bases from J, leaving 11 bases between. This CDR3 contains 14 residues. CDR1 is KGHSH, CDR2 LQKENI, per germline. CDR3: CASSPLVLTETQYF. The CDR3 DNA reads TGTGCCAGCTCACCACTTGTCCTGACGGAGACCCAGTACTTC. Looking up the rest from reference TRBV18 and TRBJ2-5 gives the full variable domain: NAGVMQNPRHLVRRRGQEARLRCSPMKGHSHVYWYRQLPEEGLKFMVYLQKENIIDESGMPKERFSAEFPKEGPSILRIQQVVRGDSAAYFCASSPLVLTETQYFGPGTRLLVL.

The J gene is TRBJ2-3, the V gene TRBV14; no firm D call. This CDR3 contains 17 residues. The V end lost 3 bases, the J end lost 2 bases, and 18 bases lay between the germline ends. Germline CDR1 is SGHDN and CDR2 is FVKESK. CDR3 bases: TGTGCCAGCAGCCAGGGATTGACCAGATCTTACACAGATACGCAGTATTTT. As protein: CASSQGLTRSYTDTQYF. Full variable domain (missing parts from reference TRBV14 and TRBJ2-3): EAGVTQFPSHSVIEKGQTVTLRCDPISGHDNLYWYRRVMGKEIKFLLHFVKESKQDESGMPNNRFLAERTGGTYSTLKVQPAELEDSGVYFCASSQGLTRSYTDTQYFGPGTRLTVL.

V is TRBV6-1 and J is TRBJ1-6, with no clear D. V lost 3 bases and J 7 bases, leaving 4 bases between the germline ends. Germline V CDR1 and CDR2: MNHNS, SASEGT. The CDR3 is made up of 12 amino acids. The CDR3 reads CASSERNSPLHF. CDR3 coding DNA: TGTGCCAGCAGTGAGAGAAATTCACCCCTCCACTTT.

The chain is built from TRBV7-2 and TRBJ1-4; weak D call: TRBD1 (5 bases). The CDR3 is made up of 16 amino acids. The V end lost 5 bases, the J end lost 0 bases, and 13 bases lay between the germline ends. Germline CDR1 is SGHTA and CDR2 is FQGNSA. The CDR3 region is CASSRGRSATNEKLFF. The CDR3 coding sequence is TGTGCCAGCAGCCGGGGACGGTCAGCAACTAATGAAAAACTGTTTTTT.

V usage is TRBV7-2 and J usage is TRBJ1-3; 9 bases match TRBD1. CDR1 SGHTA and CDR2 FQGNSA come from the germline V gene. Germline trimming cut 4 bases from V and 2 bases from J; bases unmatched to any gene: 6. CDR3 length equals 16 residues. In nucleotides, the CDR3 is TGTGCCAGCAGCTACGGACAGGGGAAAGCTGGAAACACCATATATTTT. Encoded protein: CASSYGQGKAGNTIYF.

This chain links TRBV14 with TRBJ1-1; D remains ambiguous. In germline, CDR1 is SGHDN, CDR2 FVKESK. V was pared by 1 base and J by 1 base, with 10 bases between. The CDR3 is made up of 15 amino acids. The CDR3 DNA follows: TGTGCCAGCAGCCAAGCACAGACCGGGAACACTGAAGCTTTCTTT. Translation gives CASSQAQTGNTEAFF.

The chain is built from TRBV27 and TRBJ2-2; D is uncertain. The CDR3 has 17 residues. Trimming stripped 5 bases from V and 2 bases from J, with 18 bases between. The germline CDR1 and CDR2 sequences are MNHEY and SMNVEV (reference sequence). The CDR3 region is CASSPFWPAPNTGELFF. The DNA for the CDR3 is TGTGCCAGCAGTCCATTTTGGCCCGCCCCAAACACCGGGGAGCTGTTTTTT.